The 22 T cell receptor beta chains below all came from one sample that was sequenced in a study of Graves' ophthalmopathy and Graves' hyperthyroidism (dated by TCRdb to 2016 to 2019). Sequencing relied on an Illumina HiSeq 2000. TCR beta CDR3 regions were amplified from RNA transcripts for repertoire sequencing. A first-round RT-PCR used HTBI primers with the Qiagen OneStep RT-PCR kit, followed by a second-round multiplex PCR, size selection and purification. TCRdb itself trimmed the public reads at Q25 with fastp, ran MiXCR and retained productive beta chains. Each CDR3 protein appears once, grouped with its most common genes and DNA. The sample has a few hundred thousand distinct CDR3 sequences on record, approximately 18% of them singletons. 2.4% of the sample is in the top ten clones. Sequencing used peripheral blood. These receptors originate from an adult woman with stable Graves' hyperthyroidism.

This clonotype was detected a few times. The CDR3: CSARWTSGEQYF. In DNA form, the CDR3 reads TGCAGTGCTAGATGGACTAGCGGCGAGCAGTACTTC. The rearrangement links TRBV20-1 to TRBJ2-7, with 10 positions matching TRBD2. CDR1 DFQATT and CDR2 SNEGSKA come from the germline V gene (reference sequence). Losses at the gene ends were 2 bases for V and 6 bases for J; bases not matched to a gene: 1. The CDR3 sequence is 12 residues long.

This chain joins TRBV5-6 and TRBJ1-1; 9 nucleotides align to TRBD1. The CDR3 extends over 19 amino acids. CDR1 is SGHDT and CDR2 is YYEEEE in the germline V gene. Trimming took 1 base from V and 0 from J; bases not matched to a gene: 13. CDR3 in amino acids: CASSLWTGAAWDVNTEAFF. For the CDR3, the DNA is TGTGCCAGCAGCTTGTGGACAGGGGCCGCCTGGGATGTGAACACTGAAGCTTTCTTT.

This clonotype has a count of ten or more. The chain has TRBV12-3 or TRBV12-4 and TRBJ2-7; D gene ambiguous. Trimming stripped 1 base from V and 1 base from J, with 11 bases between. CDR3 length: 15 residues. Here the CDR3 DNA reads TGTGCCAGCAGTTTAGGTTTATTGGGGTCCTACGAGCAGTACTTC. Its translation: CASSLGLLGSYEQYF.

The DNA for the CDR3 is TGTGCCAGCAGCTTAGTGTGGGACATGGCCGAGGACGCCGGGGAGCTGTTTTTT. It yields the protein CASSLVWDMAEDAGELFF. The chain is built from TRBV11-2 and TRBJ2-2; perhaps TRBD1 as D (6 bases). V was trimmed by 1 base and J by 6 bases, leaving 21 bases between them. The germline V gene encodes CDR1 SGHAT and CDR2 FQNNGV. The CDR3 has 18 amino acids.

This chain uses TRBV28 with TRBJ2-7; tentatively, D is TRBD1 (5 bases). The V gene lost 2 bases and the J gene lost 9 bases, with 8 bases spanning the gap. This CDR3 is built from 11 residues. Germline CDR1 MDHEN, CDR2 SYDVKM. The CDR3 nucleotides are TGTGCCAGCAGTTTACAGGGTTGGCAGTACTTC. It encodes CASSLQGWQYF.

The rearrangement joins TRBV6-4 to TRBJ2-1; D uncertain. The CDR3 length is 14 residues. V lost 3 bases, J lost 8 bases, and 14 bases lay in between. The germline CDR1 and CDR2 sequences are MRHNA and SNTAGT. CDR3 amino acids: CASSEASLAHEQFF. CDR3 in DNA: TGTGCCAGCAGTGAGGCTAGTTTGGCCCATGAGCAGTTCTTC.

This clonotype was detected ten times or more. This chain uses TRBV11-2 with TRBJ1-1; the D is unclear. V lost 5 bases and J 5 bases, leaving 9 bases between the germline ends. The CDR3 has 12 residues. The germline V gene has CDR1 SGHAT and CDR2 FQNNGV. This CDR3 is CASSPSATEAFF. CDR3 sequence (DNA): TGTGCCAGCAGCCCGTCGGCGACTGAAGCTTTCTTT.

This clonotype was recorded at least ten times. The chain couples TRBV24-1 to TRBJ1-5; no reliable D call. CDR3 length: 13 residues. Germline loops: CDR1 KGHDR, CDR2 SFDVKD. Trimming took off 4 bases at V and 5 bases at J, with 8 bases between the two ends. CDR3: CATSDQTDQPQHF. CDR3 nucleotides: TGTGCCACCAGTGACCAAACAGATCAGCCCCAGCATTTT.

This clonotype was detected many times. This chain links TRBV4-2 with TRBJ2-5; D is perhaps TRBD2 (5 bases). Germline V gene data show CDR1 as LGHNA and CDR2 as YNFKEQ. The ends were cut back, 0 bases at V and 3 bases at J, with 23 bases in the middle. There are 19 residues in the CDR3. The CDR3 region is CASSQDGPVWMWEKETQYF. The CDR3 bases are TGTGCCAGCAGCCAAGATGGCCCCGTGTGGATGTGGGAGAAAGAGACCCAGTACTTC.

At least ten counts were recorded for this clonotype. V usage is TRBV7-9 and J usage is TRBJ2-7, with D hard to call. V was pared by 3 bases and J by 6 bases, with 9 bases between. The CDR3 covers 12 residues. Germline lookup yields CDR1 SEHNR and CDR2 FQNEAQ (reference sequence). Here the CDR3 reads CASSFFTAEQYF. The CDR3 DNA reads as TGTGCCAGCAGCTTCTTTACCGCCGAGCAGTACTTC.

CDR3 bases: TGTGCCAGCAGTCGCCATGCCGGGGGCGCGAACCAGCCCCAGCATTTT. Translating it yields CASSRHAGGANQPQHF. The J gene is TRBJ1-5, the V gene TRBV12-3 or TRBV12-4; TRBD1 might be the D (6 bases). The V end lost 5 bases, the J end lost 7 bases, and 21 bases lay between the germline ends. The CDR3 runs to 16 residues.

This clonotype was seen only a few times. A clone one base away is much larger, so this may be a read error. The V gene is TRBV19, the J gene TRBJ2-2; 7 bases align to TRBD2. This CDR3 comprises 16 residues. Germline CDR1 LNHDA, CDR2 SQIVND (reference sequence). CDR3 DNA sequence: TGTGCCAGTAGTATTGCGGGAGTTGTTAACACCGGGGAGCTGTGTTTT. It is translated as CASSIAGVVNTGELCF.

The V and J genes are TRBV7-9 and TRBJ1-1; no definite D call. Germline V gene data show CDR1 as SEHNR and CDR2 as FQNEAQ (reference sequence). This CDR3 region has 15 residues. The V gene lost 2 bases and the J gene lost 1 base, with 11 bases spanning the gap. DNA for the CDR3: TGTGCCAGCAGCTTAATCGGTATCCGGAACACTGAAGCTTTCTTT. Amino acid sequence: CASSLIGIRNTEAFF.

This clonotype was seen repeatedly, ten times or more. V is TRBV14 and J is TRBJ2-2; D is uncertain. CDR3 size: 14 residues. The germline gives CDR1 SGHDN, CDR2 FVKESK. Trimming cost V 4 bases and J 7 bases, with 13 bases left between them. CDR3 in DNA: TGTGCCAGCAGCCTATTCTTGGAAGGCGGGGAGCTGTTTTTT. Its protein product is CASSLFLEGGELFF.

This clonotype was detected ten times or more. V is TRBV5-6 and J is TRBJ2-7, with D perhaps matching TRBD1 or TRBD2 (6 bases each). This CDR3 comprises 13 residues. Germline V gene sequence: CDR1 SGHDT, CDR2 YYEEEE. V dropped 0 bases and J dropped 6 bases, with 10 bases sitting between them. The CDR3 bases are TGTGCCAGCAGCTTGGGTAGGGGGGCCGAGCAGTACTTC. Translating gives CASSLGRGAEQYF.

At least ten counts were recorded for this clonotype. The CDR3 loop is CSARGGAQTREQYF. CDR3 nucleotides: TGCAGTGCTAGAGGGGGGGCACAAACCAGGGAGCAGTACTTC. The chain couples TRBV20-1 to TRBJ2-7; D may correspond to TRBD1 or TRBD2 (6 bases each). Trimming removed 1 base at V and 7 bases at J, with 17 bases between. The CDR3 extends over 14 amino acids. Germline V gene lookup returns CDR1 DFQATT and CDR2 SNEGSKA (reference sequence).

The rearrangement uses TRBV12-3 or TRBV12-4 and TRBJ1-2; D unclear. The CDR3 length is 16 residues. With 5 bases removed from V and 5 bases from J, the gap between germline ends came to 21 bases. The CDR3 DNA follows: TGTGCCAGCAGTCTTCGTAGGGTGGGCTTTAGGTATGGCTACACCTTC. It yields the protein CASSLRRVGFRYGYTF.

This rearrangement joins TRBV12-3 or TRBV12-4 to TRBJ1-5; 8 bases are a match to TRBD1. The V segment lost 6 bases and the J segment 3 bases; nucleotides outside the gene matches: 10. This CDR3 spans 16 amino acids. The CDR3 spells CASRATDRAYNQPQHF. The CDR3 nucleotides read TGTGCCAGCAGGGCAACGGACAGGGCGTACAATCAGCCCCAGCATTTT.

The chain couples TRBV18 to TRBJ1-1; possibly TRBD1 for D (6 bases). The CDR3 totals 14 residues. V was pared by 3 bases and J by 5 bases, with 13 bases between. The V gene's germline CDR1 is KGHSH and CDR2 LQKENI. This chain's CDR3 is CASSPGGPGTEAFF. CDR3 DNA sequence: TGTGCCAGCTCACCGGGGGGGCCTGGGACTGAAGCTTTCTTT.

This clonotype was recorded many times. V and J are TRBV6-5 and TRBJ2-5; possibly TRBD1 for D (6 bases). Germline lookup yields CDR1 MNHEY and CDR2 SVGAGI. This CDR3 has 15 amino acids. The V end lost 2 bases, the J end lost 3 bases, and 13 bases lay between the germline ends. As DNA, the CDR3 is TGTGCCAGCAGTTACATCGGGACACCAAAAGAGACCCAGTACTTC. Translating gives CASSYIGTPKETQYF.

This clonotype was picked up one time. The gene calls are TRBV11-1 and TRBJ2-5, with D uncertain. Germline V gene lookup returns CDR1 SGHAT and CDR2 FQDESV (reference sequence). The V end was cut by 2 bases, the J end by 4 bases, with 11 bases between. The CDR3 spans 14 residues. The CDR3 protein is CASSLLWRGETQYF. CDR3 nucleotides: TGTGCCAGCAGCTTACTCTGGAGAGGAGAGACCCAGTACTTC.

This clonotype was observed at least ten times. CDR3: CASSLGLGGRQYSPLHF. The CDR3, as DNA: TGTGCCAGCAGTTTAGGACTAGGGGGCCGTCAGTATTCACCCCTCCACTTT. V usage is TRBV12-3 or TRBV12-4 and J usage is TRBJ1-6; 7 nucleotides match TRBD1. J lost 8 bases, V lost 1 base, and 11 bases had no gene match. The CDR3 has 17 amino acids.